This T cell receptor (beta chain) was sequenced for a study of T-cell reconstitution after alpha-beta-depleted transplantation in children. The study's findings and limits: High day-60 TCRbeta diversity in some patients came from surviving recipient T cells and thymic progenitors. Where alpha-beta T cells came from about two months after transplant was reportedly several hundred expanded graft clones. The main origin of T-cell counts and diversity one year after transplant was newly produced T cells.

The authors prepared the TCRbeta library with unique molecular identifiers. TCRdb reprocessed the PCR reads via MiXCR and lists one record per CDR3 protein. The sample shows roughly 180,000 distinct CDR3 sequences, roughly 10% of them seen only once. As to this clonotype: Its antigen is not identified.

CDR1 MNHEY and CDR2 SVGEGT come from the germline V gene. Trimming pared 2 bases from V and 14 bases from J, leaving 19 bases between. The CDR3 has 14 amino acids. Specimen: PBMCs, collected before TCRalphabeta/CD19-depleted stem cell transplant. This clonotype was obtained from a boy under 10 years old with acute myeloid leukemia, due to receive a stem cell transplant. The chain employs TRBV6-2 or TRBV6-3 and TRBJ2-1, with D maybe TRBD2 (6 bases). CDR3 coding DNA: TGTGCCAGCAGTTACAGGATAGCGGCCTTTCGAGAGTTCTTC. Translated: CASSYRIAAFREFF.